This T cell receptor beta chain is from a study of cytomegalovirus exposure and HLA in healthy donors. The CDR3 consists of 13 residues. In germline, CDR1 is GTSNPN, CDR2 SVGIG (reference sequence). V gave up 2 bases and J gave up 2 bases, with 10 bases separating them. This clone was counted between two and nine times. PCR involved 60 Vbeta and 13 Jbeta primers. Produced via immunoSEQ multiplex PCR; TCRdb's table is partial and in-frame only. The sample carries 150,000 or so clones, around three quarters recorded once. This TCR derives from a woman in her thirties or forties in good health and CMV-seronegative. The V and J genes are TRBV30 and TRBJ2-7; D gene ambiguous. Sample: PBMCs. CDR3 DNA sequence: TGTGCCTGGAGTCAGGTCACAACCTACGAGCAGTACTTC. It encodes CAWSQVTTYEQYF. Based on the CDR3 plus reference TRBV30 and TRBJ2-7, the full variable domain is SQTIHQWPATLVQPVGSPLSLECTVEGTSNPNLYWYRQAAGRGLQLLFYSVGIGQISSEVPQNLSASRPQDRQFILSSKKLLLSDSGFYLCAWSQVTTYEQYFGPGTRLTVT.